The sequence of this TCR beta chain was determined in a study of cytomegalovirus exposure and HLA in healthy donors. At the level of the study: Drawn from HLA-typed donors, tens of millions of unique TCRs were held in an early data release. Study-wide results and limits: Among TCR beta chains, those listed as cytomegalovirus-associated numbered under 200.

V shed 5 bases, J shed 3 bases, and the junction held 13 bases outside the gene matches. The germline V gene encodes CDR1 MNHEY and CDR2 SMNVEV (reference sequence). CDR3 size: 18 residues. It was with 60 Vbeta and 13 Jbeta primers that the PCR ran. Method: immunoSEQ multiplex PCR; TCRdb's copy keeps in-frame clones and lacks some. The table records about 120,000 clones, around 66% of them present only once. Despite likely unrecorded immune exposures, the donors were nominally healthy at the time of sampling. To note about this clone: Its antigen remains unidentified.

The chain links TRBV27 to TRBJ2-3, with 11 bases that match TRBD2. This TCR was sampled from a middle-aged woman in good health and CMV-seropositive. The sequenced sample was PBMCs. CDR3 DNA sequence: TGTGCCAGCAGTCCCCGGACTAGCGGGCCGGCAGGGACAGATACGCAGTATTTT. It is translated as CASSPRTSGPAGTDTQYF.